The next 5 T cell receptor delta chains were all read from a single sample in a study of gamma-delta T cells after stem cell transplantation. TCRdb processed the RT-PCR reads again with the CATT caller. The sample has 600 to 850 delta-chain clones, roughly 12% seen once. The sequencing input was gamma-delta T cells. Receptors were obtained from a human donor. It is not recorded whose cells these are; they may come from a transplant donor. This table probably holds off-target reads from a library built for another chain.

This clone showed up just a few times. V gene TRDV2 combines with J gene TRDJ1, with TRDD3 identical over 11 bases. J lost 0 bases, V lost 5 bases, and 4 bases had no gene match. Per germline, CDR1 GEAIGNYY and CDR2 EKD. This CDR3 is 15 amino acids long. The CDR3 bases are TGTGCCTGTGCGGAACTGGGGGATAACACCGATAAACTCATCTTT. Translating it yields CACAELGDNTDKLIF.

In the case of this clone: One junction end does not reproduce the germline sequence, and a read error may be involved. This chain links TRDV2 with TRDJ1; 7 positions match TRDD3. The CDR3 sequence is 16 residues long. Germline V gene data show CDR1 as GEAIGNYY and CDR2 as EKD. DNA for the CDR3: TGTGCCTGTGACACGGTTGGGGGACACTACACCGATAAACCCATCTTT. Protein product: CACDTVGGHYTDKPIF.

This clone was seen a few times. This rearrangement joins TRDV2 to TRDJ1; TRDD3 matches 12 bases. CDR3 length: 20 residues. Germline trimming cut 1 base from V and 0 bases from J; bases unmatched to any gene: 14. Germline V gene lookup returns CDR1 GEAIGNYY and CDR2 EKD. This CDR3 reads CACDTLRSGGYDRDTDKLIF. The CDR3 region has the DNA TGTGCCTGTGACACTCTACGGTCTGGGGGATACGATCGGGACACCGATAAACTCATCTTT.

The CDR3 DNA reads as TGTGCCTGTGACGCCCTCCTGGGGGATACGCTTCACGCCGATAAACTCATCTTT. Encoded protein: CACDALLGDTLHADKLIF. The V and J genes are TRDV2 and TRDJ1; 12 bases align to TRDD3. The CDR3 is 18 residues long. In germline, CDR1 is GEAIGNYY, CDR2 EKD. V was pared by 3 bases and J by 3 bases, with 13 bases of the junction left unmatched.

This clone was seen only a few times. The chain combines TRDV2 with TRDJ1, with 9 bases that match TRDD3. V was clipped by 3 bases and J by 0 bases; unmatched bases: 13. CDR3 length: 18 amino acids. The germline V gene encodes CDR1 GEAIGNYY and CDR2 EKD. This chain's CDR3 is CACDRLGDKGEYTDKLIF. CDR3 DNA: TGTGCCTGTGACCGTTTGGGGGATAAAGGCGAGTACACCGATAAACTCATCTTT.